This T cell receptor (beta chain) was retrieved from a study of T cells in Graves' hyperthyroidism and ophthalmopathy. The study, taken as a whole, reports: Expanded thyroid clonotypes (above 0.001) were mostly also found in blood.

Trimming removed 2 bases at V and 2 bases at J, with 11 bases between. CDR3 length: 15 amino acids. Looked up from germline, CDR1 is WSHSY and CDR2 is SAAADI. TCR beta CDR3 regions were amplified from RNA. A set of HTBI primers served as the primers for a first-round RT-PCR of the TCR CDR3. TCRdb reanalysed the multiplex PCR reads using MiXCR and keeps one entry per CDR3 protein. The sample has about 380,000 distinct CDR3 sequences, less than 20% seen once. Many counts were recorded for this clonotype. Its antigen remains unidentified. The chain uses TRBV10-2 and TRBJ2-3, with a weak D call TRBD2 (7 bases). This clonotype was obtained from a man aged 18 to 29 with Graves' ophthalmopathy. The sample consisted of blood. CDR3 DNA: TGCGCCAGCAGTGAGGGCGGGGGCTTCACAGATACGCAGTATTTT. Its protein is CASSEGGGFTDTQYF.